The present T cell receptor beta chain was sequenced within a study of T cell responses to AZD1222 COVID-19 vaccine. Points from the study as a whole: Elevations in Spike-specific TCR breadth and depth followed administration of two AZD1222 doses.

Profiling relied on immunoSEQ multiplex PCR, and the TCRdb table lists in-frame clones only, not all of them. The sample records more than 120,000 clones, roughly 87% being singletons. As to this clone: Its specificity is unknown.

Trimming stripped 5 bases from V and 1 base from J, with 12 bases between. The CDR3 loop spans 15 amino acids. Germline values: CDR1 KGHSH, CDR2 LQKENI. The clonotype originates from an adult who received the AZD1222 COVID-19 vaccine. This chain connects TRBV18 to TRBJ1-3; D is ambiguous. This sample comprised peripheral blood, obtained 28 days after the second AZD1222 dose. The CDR3 region is CASSSRWGSGNTIYF. The CDR3 nucleotides are TGTGCCAGCTCATCCCGATGGGGTTCTGGAAACACCATATATTTT.